What follows are 22 T cell receptor beta chains derived from one specimen sequenced in a study of T-cell reconstitution after alpha-beta-depleted transplantation in children. A TCRbeta library incorporating unique molecular identifiers was prepared. Each CDR3 protein gets one entry after TCRdb re-called the PCR reads with MiXCR. The table has 700,000 to 850,000 distinct CDR3 sequences, roughly 15% seen once. The input for sequencing was PBMCs, mostly from graft donor cells, taken 360 days after TCRalphabeta/CD19-depleted stem cell transplant. The receptors were gathered from a male patient younger than 18 who had a stem cell transplant for acute lymphoblastic leukemia, so the T cells may come from the graft donor.

This clonotype was observed a few times. The chain carries TRBV20-1 and TRBJ2-3, with TRBD2 identical over 8 bases. CDR3 length: 15 amino acids. J was trimmed by 2 bases and V by 6 bases; bases with no gene match: 10. CDR1 and CDR2 (germline): DFQATT, SNEGSKA (reference sequence). Here the CDR3 DNA reads TGCAGTGCGTTCGGGCGGGAGGACCTCACAGATACGCAGTATTTT. Amino acids: CSAFGREDLTDTQYF.

V is TRBV9 and J is TRBJ2-5; TRBD2 agrees at 10 bases. The CDR3 consists of 16 residues. The J segment lost 4 bases and the V segment lost 0 bases, leaving 6 bases of the junction unmatched. The V gene's germline CDR1 is SGDLS and CDR2 YYNGEE. The CDR3 DNA reads as TGTGCCAGCAGCGTAGGAACTAGCGGGATCGGAGAGACCCAGTACTTC. Translating gives CASSVGTSGIGETQYF.

This clonotype has ten or more counts. V usage is TRBV20-1 and J usage is TRBJ1-2; perhaps TRBD1 as D (6 bases). The CDR3 sequence is 14 residues long. Trimming left V 4 bases short and J 3 bases short, with 15 bases between. Germline loops: CDR1 DFQATT, CDR2 SNEGSKA (reference sequence). The chain's CDR3 is CSAKVQGRDYGYTF. The CDR3 bases are TGCAGTGCTAAAGTACAGGGCCGAGACTATGGCTACACCTTC.

This clonotype was detected many times. The chain is built from TRBV20-1 and TRBJ1-1; 8 nucleotides line up with TRBD1. The trim removed 0 bases at V and 2 bases at J, leaving 11 bases unmatched. CDR3 length equals 17 residues. Germline loops: CDR1 DFQATT, CDR2 SNEGSKA (reference sequence). CDR3 bases: TGCAGTGCTAGAGATCGGCGACAGGGGTCTTTAAACACTGAAGCTTTCTTT. Protein: CSARDRRQGSLNTEAFF.

This clonotype was observed many times. The rearrangement joins TRBV5-1 to TRBJ2-1, with 7 nucleotides matching TRBD2. The CDR3 contains 15 residues. The ends lost 4 bases at V and 2 bases at J; junction bases unmatched: 6. CDR1 is SGHRS and CDR2 is YFSETQ in the germline V gene. The chain's CDR3 is CASSKTGTTYNEQFF. The CDR3 nucleotides read TGCGCCAGCAGCAAAACCGGGACTACCTACAATGAGCAGTTCTTC.

The chain employs TRBV2 and TRBJ1-4; a weak D match, TRBD1 (5 bases). Trimming removed 6 bases at V and 6 bases at J, with 11 bases between. CDR3 length: 13 amino acids. CDR1 is SNHLY and CDR2 is FYNNEI in the germline V gene. The CDR3 is CASRRQPYEKLFF. The CDR3 DNA is TGTGCCAGCAGACGACAGCCTTATGAAAAACTGTTTTTT. Complete variable domain (other parts from reference TRBV2 and TRBJ1-4): EPEVTQTPSHQVTQMGQEVILRCVPISNHLYFYWYRQILGQKVEFLVSFYNNEISEKSEIFDDQFSVERPDGSNFTLKIRSTKLEDSAMYFCASRRQPYEKLFFGSGTQLSVL.

The CDR3, as DNA: TGTGCCAGCAGACGCAACACAGGTTCTGGGGCCAACGTCCTGACTTTC. This encodes CASRRNTGSGANVLTF. The rearrangement links TRBV13 to TRBJ2-6; tentatively, D is TRBD1 (5 bases). Germline V gives CDR1 PRHDT, CDR2 FYEKMQ (reference sequence). Between the trimmed V and J ends, which lost 6 bases and 1 base, there was a span of 13 bases. The CDR3 covers 16 residues.

V is TRBV12-3 or TRBV12-4 and J is TRBJ1-1; D ambiguous. The V and J ends lost 5 bases and 2 bases respectively, with 18 bases between them. The CDR3 consists of 16 residues. CDR3 residues: CASSNTPGHLNTEAFF. The DNA for the CDR3 is TGTGCCAGCAGTAACACCCCCGGGCACCTTAACACTGAAGCTTTCTTT.

There are a few counts of this clonotype. Sequence at one end of the junction differs from germline and may be a read error. CDR3 DNA sequence: TGTGCCAGCGGGACTAGCGGGAGGGCCTACGATGAGCAGTTCTTC. It codes for CASGTSGRAYDEQFF. The chain employs TRBV11-2 and TRBJ2-1, with 16 bases matching TRBD2. Germline values: CDR1 SGHAT, CDR2 FQNNGV. CDR3 size: 15 residues.

The genes are TRBV21-1 and TRBJ2-1; the D segment call TRBD1 is taken from the table without a DNA check. TRBV21-1 is labeled a pseudogene. CDR3 size: 15 residues. CDR3 amino acids: CASSIRDRGKNEQFF. The CDR3 DNA is TGTGCCAGCAGCATTCGGGACAGGGGTAAGAATGAGCAGTTCTTC.

The chain is built from TRBV29-1 and TRBJ1-2; perhaps TRBD1 as D (5 bases). The length of the CDR3 is 10 residues. Between the trimmed V and J ends, which lost 7 bases and 4 bases, there was a span of 7 bases. Germline CDR1 reads SQVTM; CDR2 reads ANQGSEA. The CDR3: CSGDGYGYTF. The CDR3 DNA follows: TGCAGCGGGGACGGCTATGGCTACACCTTC.

Only a few counts were recorded for this clonotype. V gene TRBV7-9 combines with J gene TRBJ2-2; no definite D call. Trimming shortened V by 5 bases and J by 7 bases, and 14 bases separated the two germline ends. Germline V lookup: CDR1 SEHNR, CDR2 FQNEAQ (reference sequence). The CDR3 runs to 14 residues. CDR3: CASSVEPTYGELFF. In nucleotides, the CDR3 is TGTGCCAGCAGCGTCGAACCGACGTACGGGGAGCTGTTTTTT.

There are a few counts of this clonotype. V is TRBV13 and J is TRBJ2-4; TRBD1 matches 7 bases. CDR3 length: 14 amino acids. Per germline, CDR1 PRHDT and CDR2 FYEKMQ (reference sequence). After removal of 5 bases from V and 5 bases from J, the junction contained 6 bases not matched to a gene. CDR3 region: CASSLTGIENIQYF. The DNA for the CDR3 is TGTGCCAGCAGCCTGACAGGGATCGAAAACATTCAGTACTTC.

This clonotype was seen a handful of times. V and J are TRBV2 and TRBJ2-4; tentatively, D is TRBD2 (6 bases). CDR1 and CDR2 from the germline V gene are SNHLY and FYNNEI. This CDR3 spans 15 amino acids. Trimming pared 6 bases from V and 2 bases from J, leaving 14 bases between. The CDR3 is CASRGGSLSKNIQYF. As DNA, the CDR3 is TGTGCCAGCAGGGGGGGTAGTCTGTCCAAAAACATTCAGTACTTC.

The chain carries TRBV28 and TRBJ2-6; perhaps TRBD1 as D (5 bases). The germline V gene has CDR1 MDHEN and CDR2 SYDVKM. The V end was cut by 6 bases, the J end by 4 bases, with 22 bases between. This CDR3 has 18 residues. CDR3 region: CASSHSLIRARGANVLTF. The CDR3 DNA is TGTGCCAGCAGCCACTCCCTCATCAGGGCGCGCGGGGCCAACGTCCTGACTTTC.

This chain links TRBV29-1 with TRBJ1-3; the D is unclear. The CDR3 contains 14 residues. The ends were cut back, 4 bases at V and 0 bases at J, with 10 bases in the middle. The germline V gene encodes CDR1 SQVTM and CDR2 ANQGSEA. The CDR3: CSVVSFRSGNTIYF. For the CDR3, the DNA is TGCAGCGTTGTATCCTTCCGCTCTGGAAACACCATATATTTT.

The sample holds a few counts of this clonotype. This sequence joins TRBV7-3 and TRBJ2-2; unclear D gene. The CDR3 is 14 residues long. The germline CDR1 and CDR2 sequences are SGHTA and FQGTGA. V lost 2 bases and J lost 2, with 6 bases in between. CDR3 residues: CASSLLLNTGELFF. The CDR3 nucleotides read TGTGCCAGCAGCTTACTACTTAACACCGGGGAGCTGTTTTTT.

This clonotype occurred a few times. The CDR3 region is CAISESMGQSYEQYF. For the CDR3, the DNA is TGTGCCATCAGTGAGTCGATGGGACAGTCCTACGAGCAGTACTTC. The chain has TRBV10-3 and TRBJ2-7; 7 bases are a match to TRBD1. There are 15 residues in the CDR3. V lost 0 bases and J lost 1; bases outside the gene matches: 3. In germline, CDR1 is ENHRY, CDR2 SYGVKD.

The V gene is TRBV27, the J gene TRBJ2-1; 10 bases match TRBD2. V lost 4 bases to trimming and J lost 10 bases; unmatched junction nucleotides: 10. The CDR3 consists of 15 residues. Germline V gene sequence: CDR1 MNHEY, CDR2 SMNVEV (reference sequence). The CDR3 is CASSYSASGSWEQFF. The CDR3 nucleotides are TGTGCCAGCAGTTATTCGGCTAGCGGGAGTTGGGAGCAGTTCTTC.

CDR3 DNA: TGTGCCAGCAGGCCGACTAGCGGGAGGGATAATGAGCAGTTCTTC. Translated: CASRPTSGRDNEQFF. The chain links TRBV12-3 or TRBV12-4 to TRBJ2-1, with TRBD2 matching over 14 bases. The CDR3 totals 15 residues. Trimming took 6 bases from V and 7 from J; bases not matched to a gene: 5.

V gene TRBV5-6 combines with J gene TRBJ2-7; 10 nucleotides agree with TRBD2. J lost 2 bases, V lost 5 bases, and 7 bases had no gene match. This CDR3 is 15 amino acids long. Looked up from germline, CDR1 is SGHDT and CDR2 is YYEEEE. This CDR3 is CASSSETSGPYEQYF. In nucleotides, the CDR3 is TGTGCCAGCAGTTCCGAGACTAGCGGGCCCTACGAGCAGTACTTC.

This chain joins TRBV28 and TRBJ2-1, with 7 bases matching TRBD2. The length of the CDR3 is 15 residues. Germline loops: CDR1 MDHEN, CDR2 SYDVKM. After removal of 3 bases from V and 3 bases from J, the junction contained 5 bases not matched to a gene. This CDR3 reads CASSFDAGDYNEQFF. The CDR3 coding sequence is TGTGCCAGCAGTTTTGATGCGGGAGACTACAATGAGCAGTTCTTC.